The T cell receptor (beta chain) described here comes from a study of blood T cell repertoires in COVID-19. Study-wide background: Samples of COVID-19 (acute and convalescent) were obtained from the United States, Italy and Spain. The analysed material was cDNA or gDNA that came from T cells, B-cell-depleted T cells, or PBMCs.

TCRdb's table, derived via immunoSEQ multiplex PCR, lists solely in-frame clones and lacks some. The data contain 96,000 or so clones, 90% of them singletons. V lost 7 bases to trimming and J lost 0 bases, with 18 bases between them. The germline gives CDR1 MNHNY, CDR2 SVGAGI (reference sequence). This CDR3 is 16 amino acids long. This chain links TRBV6-6 with TRBJ2-5; weak D call: TRBD1 (5 bases). This clonotype originated in a man between 60 and 75 years old with acute or convalescent COVID-19. The sample consisted of peripheral blood. The chain's CDR3 is CASTPRQGRHQETQYF. The CDR3, as DNA: TGTGCCAGCACCCCAAGGCAGGGTAGGCACCAAGAGACCCAGTACTTC.